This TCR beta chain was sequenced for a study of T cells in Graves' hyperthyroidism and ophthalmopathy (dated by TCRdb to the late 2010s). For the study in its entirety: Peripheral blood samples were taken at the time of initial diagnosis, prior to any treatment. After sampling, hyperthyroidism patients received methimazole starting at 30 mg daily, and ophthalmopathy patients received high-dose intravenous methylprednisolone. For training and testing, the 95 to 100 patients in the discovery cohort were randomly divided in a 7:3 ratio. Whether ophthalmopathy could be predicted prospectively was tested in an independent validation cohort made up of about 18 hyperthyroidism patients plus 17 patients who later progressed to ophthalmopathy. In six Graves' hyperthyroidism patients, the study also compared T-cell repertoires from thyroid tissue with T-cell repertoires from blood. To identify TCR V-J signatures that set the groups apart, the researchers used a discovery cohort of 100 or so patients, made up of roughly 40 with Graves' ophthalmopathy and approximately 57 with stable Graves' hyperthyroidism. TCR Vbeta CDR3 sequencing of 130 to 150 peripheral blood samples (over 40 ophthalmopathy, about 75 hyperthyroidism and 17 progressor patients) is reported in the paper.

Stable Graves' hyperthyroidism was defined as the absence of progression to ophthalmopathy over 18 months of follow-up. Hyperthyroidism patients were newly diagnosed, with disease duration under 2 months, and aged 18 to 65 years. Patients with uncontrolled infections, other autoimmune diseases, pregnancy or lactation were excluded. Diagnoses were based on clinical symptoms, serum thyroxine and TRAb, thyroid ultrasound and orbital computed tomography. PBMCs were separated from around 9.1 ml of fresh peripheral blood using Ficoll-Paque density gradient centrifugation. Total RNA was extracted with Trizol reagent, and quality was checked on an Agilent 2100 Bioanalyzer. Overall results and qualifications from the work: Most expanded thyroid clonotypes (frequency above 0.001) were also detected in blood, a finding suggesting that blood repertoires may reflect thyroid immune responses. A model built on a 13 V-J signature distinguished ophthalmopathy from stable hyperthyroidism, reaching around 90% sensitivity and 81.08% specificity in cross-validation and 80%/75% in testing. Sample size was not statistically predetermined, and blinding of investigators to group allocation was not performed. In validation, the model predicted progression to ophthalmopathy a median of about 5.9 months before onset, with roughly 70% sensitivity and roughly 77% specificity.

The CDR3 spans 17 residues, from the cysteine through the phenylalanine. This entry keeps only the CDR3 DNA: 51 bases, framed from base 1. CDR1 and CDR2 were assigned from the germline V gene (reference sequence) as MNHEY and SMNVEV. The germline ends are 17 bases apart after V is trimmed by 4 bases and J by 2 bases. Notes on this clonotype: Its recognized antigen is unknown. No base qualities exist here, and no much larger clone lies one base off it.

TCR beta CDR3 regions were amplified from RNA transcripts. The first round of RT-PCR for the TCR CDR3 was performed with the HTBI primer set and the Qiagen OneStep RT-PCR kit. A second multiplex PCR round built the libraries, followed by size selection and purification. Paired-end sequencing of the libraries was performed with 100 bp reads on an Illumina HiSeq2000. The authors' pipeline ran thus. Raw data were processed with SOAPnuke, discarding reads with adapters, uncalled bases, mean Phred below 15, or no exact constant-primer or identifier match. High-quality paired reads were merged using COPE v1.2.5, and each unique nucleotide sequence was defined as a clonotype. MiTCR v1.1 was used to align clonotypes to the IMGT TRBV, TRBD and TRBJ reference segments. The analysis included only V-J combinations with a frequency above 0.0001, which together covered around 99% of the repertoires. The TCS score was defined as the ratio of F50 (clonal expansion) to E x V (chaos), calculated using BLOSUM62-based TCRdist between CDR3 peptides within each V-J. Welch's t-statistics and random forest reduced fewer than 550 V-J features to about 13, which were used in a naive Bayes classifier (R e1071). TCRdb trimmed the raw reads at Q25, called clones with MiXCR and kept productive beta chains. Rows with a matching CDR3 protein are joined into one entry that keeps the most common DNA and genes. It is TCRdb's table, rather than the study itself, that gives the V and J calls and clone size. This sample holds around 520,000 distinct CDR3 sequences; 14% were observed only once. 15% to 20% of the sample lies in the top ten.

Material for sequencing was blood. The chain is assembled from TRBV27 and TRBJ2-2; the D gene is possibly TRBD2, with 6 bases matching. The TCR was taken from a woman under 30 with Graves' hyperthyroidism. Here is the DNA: TGTGCCAGCAGTTCCGCTGGGGGGTGGGGAAACACCGGGGAGCTGTTTTTT. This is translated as CASSSAGGWGNTGELFF.